This T cell receptor (beta chain) was observed in a study of regulatory T cells in long-lasting Graves disease. General study findings and limits: Shared public clonotypes totalled about 2,600 in persistent patients, compared with roughly 970 in new patients. Researchers reported studying only peripheral blood, not thyroid tissue.

Relying on iRepertoire HTBI primers and Arm-PCR of CDR3 regions, the team built TCR beta libraries. TCRdb called the multiplex PCR reads again in MiXCR, with one record for every CDR3 protein. The table lists about 340,000 distinct CDR3 sequences, about 18% of them singletons. Turning to this clonotype: The target antigen is unknown. This clone may be a read error of a much larger clone one base away.

Time point denoted: persistent/refractory GD, antithyroid drugs over 5 years with positive TRAb. PBMC RNA was the source of the TCR library. Patients all came to the study from an endocrinology department in Xi'an, China. Sample: peripheral blood mononuclear cells (PBMCs), taken when the disease was refractory, from a patient treated with antithyroid drugs. This receptor was taken from a female donor with Graves disease.

This CDR3 reads CATAGTGDHTGELSF. CDR3 coding DNA: TGTGCCACCGCAGGGACAGGGGACCACACCGGGGAGCTGTCTTTT. The chain has TRBV15 and TRBJ2-2; 10 bases align to TRBD1. This CDR3 has 15 amino acids. CDR1 is LNHNV and CDR2 is YYDKDF in the germline V gene (reference sequence). Combining the CDR3 with reference TRBV15 and TRBJ2-2 gives the whole variable domain DAMVIQNPRYQVTQFGKPVTLSCSQTLNHNVMYWYQQKSSQAPKLLFHYYDKDFNNEADTPDNFQSRRPNTSFCFLDIRSPGLGDTAMYLCATAGTGDHTGELSFGEGSRLTVL.